Detailed here is one TCR beta chain. A read error may explain this, as a much larger clone is one base away. The sample is drawn from a study of T cells after yellow fever vaccination. Background on the study: Staining for CD3, CD45RA, CCR7 and CD95 enabled sorting of EM, EMRA, CM and Tscm memory subsets. Preparation used SMART-Seq v4 Ultra Low Input for the low-cell-number fractions. Study-level findings and limits: The bulk population could contribute abundant contaminating clonotypes to FACS-sorted repertoires.

The CDR3 consists of 15 residues. Germline CDR1 reads LNHNV; CDR2 reads YYDKDF (reference sequence). By 5'RACE template switching, TCR cDNA was produced, with a universal primer site and UMIs added in the process. TCRdb used MiXCR to reprocess the 5' RACE reads, holding one entry per CDR3 protein. Seen here are some 22,000 distinct CDR3 sequences, 5.2% observed once, and the top ten hold 15% to 20%. The clonotype was recovered from a man younger than 35 who received the YFV17D yellow fever vaccine. This sequence joins TRBV15 and TRBJ1-1; D is unresolved. The sequenced sample was PBMCs, either bulk or a sorted T-cell subset (CD4+, CD8+, memory, or dextramer-sorted; not recorded which), obtained 45 days after the first yellow fever vaccination. CDR3 nucleotides: TGTGCCACCAGCAGAGGCAACAGCCTAAACACTGAAGCTATCTTT. This gives the protein CATSRGNSLNTEAIF.